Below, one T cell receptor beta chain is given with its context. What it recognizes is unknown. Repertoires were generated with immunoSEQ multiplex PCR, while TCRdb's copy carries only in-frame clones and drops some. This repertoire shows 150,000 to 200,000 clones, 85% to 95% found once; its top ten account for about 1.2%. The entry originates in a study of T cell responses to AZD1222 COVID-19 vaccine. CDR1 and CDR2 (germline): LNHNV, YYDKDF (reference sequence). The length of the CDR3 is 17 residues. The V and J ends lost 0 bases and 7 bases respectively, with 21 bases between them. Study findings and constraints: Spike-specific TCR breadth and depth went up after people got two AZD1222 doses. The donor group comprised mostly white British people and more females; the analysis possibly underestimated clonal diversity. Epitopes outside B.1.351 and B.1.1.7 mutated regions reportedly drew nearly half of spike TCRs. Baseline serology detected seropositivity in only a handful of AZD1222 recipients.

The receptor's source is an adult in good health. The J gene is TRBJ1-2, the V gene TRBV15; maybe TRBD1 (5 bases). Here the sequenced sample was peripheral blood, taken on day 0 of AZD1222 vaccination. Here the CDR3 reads CATSRDAGAAPVGGYTF. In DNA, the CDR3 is TGTGCCACCAGCAGAGATGCCGGGGCAGCCCCGGTAGGTGGCTACACCTTC.